Each of the 29 T cell receptor beta chains below was sequenced from the same sample in a study of blood T cell repertoires in COVID-19. Assay: immunoSEQ multiplex PCR; the TCRdb copy retains only in-frame clones and omits some. The sample records 150,000 to 250,000 clones, 94% being singletons. Sequencing was performed on peripheral blood. The receptors derive from a man between 25 and 39 years old with COVID-19, enrolled during active disease.

The chain joins TRBV18 to TRBJ1-1, with 9 bases lining up with TRBD1. CDR3 length: 16 residues. CDR1 is KGHSH, CDR2 LQKENI, per germline. V lost 2 bases, J lost 5 bases, and 9 bases stayed unmatched. The CDR3 sequence is CASSPMDRGLETEAFF. The CDR3 nucleotides are TGTGCCAGCTCACCAATGGACAGGGGTTTAGAGACTGAAGCTTTCTTT. Filled out from reference TRBV18 and TRBJ1-1, the complete variable domain reads NAGVMQNPRHLVRRRGQEARLRCSPMKGHSHVYWYRQLPEEGLKFMVYLQKENIIDESGMPKERFSAEFPKEGPSILRIQQVVRGDSAAYFCASSPMDRGLETEAFFGQGTRLTVV.

The chain recombines TRBV19 with TRBJ2-2; TRBD2 matches 13 bases. The CDR3 is 17 residues long. From germline, CDR1 is LNHDA and CDR2 SQIVND (reference sequence). The junction had 5 bases not matched to a gene; V was cut back by 6 bases and J by 1 base. The DNA of the CDR3 is TGTGCCAGTAGATTACTAGCGGGGGGGCGGAACACCGGGGAGCTGTTTTTT. Protein product: CASRLLAGGRNTGELFF.

The chain couples TRBV2 to TRBJ2-1; possibly TRBD1 for D (6 bases). CDR3 length: 15 residues. Germline V gene data show CDR1 as SNHLY and CDR2 as FYNNEI. The germline V and J ends were trimmed by 8 bases and 3 bases, with 17 bases remaining between them. The CDR3 nucleotides are TGTGCCAGCGAGCTATCCAGGGGCCTCTACAATGAGCAGTTCTTC. As protein: CASELSRGLYNEQFF.

The gene calls are TRBV27 and TRBJ1-6; possibly TRBD1 for D (6 bases). V lost 5 bases to trimming and J lost 0 bases, with 11 bases between them. There are 16 residues in the CDR3. Looked up from germline, CDR1 is MNHEY and CDR2 is SMNVEV (reference sequence). The chain's CDR3 is CASSRTESSYNSPLHF. CDR3 bases: TGTGCCAGCAGTCGGACAGAGAGCTCCTATAATTCACCCCTCCACTTT.

This clone was picked up a small number of times. This chain connects TRBV6-1 to TRBJ2-5, with a weak D call TRBD1 (6 bases). Trimming took 3 bases from V and 0 from J, leaving 8 bases between them. Germline CDR1 MNHNS, CDR2 SASEGT. This CDR3 has 14 amino acids. The CDR3 DNA is TGTGCCAGCAGTGACAGGGGACACCAAGAGACCCAGTACTTC. As protein: CASSDRGHQETQYF.

The CDR3 reads CASKTRGGYGYTF. The CDR3 bases are TGTGCCAGCAAGACAAGGGGTGGCTATGGCTACACCTTC. This chain joins TRBV6-5 and TRBJ1-2; maybe TRBD1 (5 bases). Trimming shortened V by 7 bases and J by 4 bases, and 13 bases separated the two germline ends. The CDR3 has 13 amino acids. CDR1 and CDR2 (germline): MNHEY, SVGAGI.

The chain is built from TRBV18 and TRBJ2-3, with 9 bases matching TRBD1. The CDR3 is 17 amino acids. Germline V gives CDR1 KGHSH, CDR2 LQKENI. V dropped 3 bases and J dropped 1; count of bases not matched to a gene: 8. The CDR3 protein is CASSPSSTGGGTDTQYF. Here the CDR3 DNA reads TGTGCCAGCTCACCTTCTAGTACAGGGGGCGGCACAGATACGCAGTATTTT.

The V call is TRBV7-9, the J call TRBJ1-5; 7 bases agree with TRBD1. The V gene end was trimmed by 4 bases and the J gene end by 4 bases; junction bases not matched to a gene: 19. The germline V gene encodes CDR1 SEHNR and CDR2 FQNEAQ (reference sequence). The CDR3 runs to 19 residues. CDR3 nucleotides: TGTGCCAGCAGCTCGGAGAGGGGGCTTATTGATATTGTTAATCAGCCCCAGCATTTT. Protein sequence: CASSSERGLIDIVNQPQHF.

The gene calls are TRBV5-1 and TRBJ1-2; 7 bases line up with TRBD1. This CDR3 region has 16 residues. V lost 0 bases, J lost 4 bases, and 9 bases stayed unmatched. The germline V gene encodes CDR1 SGHRS and CDR2 YFSETQ. Here the CDR3 DNA reads TGCGCCAGCAGCTTGGGAGATGGGACAGAAATCTATGGCTACACCTTC. This encodes CASSLGDGTEIYGYTF. Full variable domain (remainder filled in from reference TRBV5-1 and TRBJ1-2): KAGVTQTPRYLIKTRGQQVTLSCSPISGHRSVSWYQQTPGQGLQFLFEYFSETQRNKGNFPGRFSGRQFSNSRSEMNVSTLELGDSALYLCASSLGDGTEIYGYTFGSGTRLTVV.

In its sample, this clone was seen once. The CDR3 loop is CASSPIQGANTGELFF. CDR3 nucleotides: TGCGCCAGCAGCCCGATACAGGGGGCGAACACCGGGGAGCTGTTTTTT. This sequence joins TRBV5-1 and TRBJ2-2; TRBD1 aligns across 8 bases. Germline-derived CDR1 and CDR2 are SGHRS and YFSETQ. This CDR3 comprises 16 residues. The J segment lost 0 bases and the V segment lost 4 bases, leaving 5 bases of the junction unmatched.

V is TRBV11-3 and J is TRBJ2-1; D ambiguous. The CDR3 consists of 12 residues. Looked up from germline, CDR1 is SGHNT and CDR2 is YENEEA. V shed 5 bases and J shed 5 bases, with 7 bases lying between them. CDR3 residues: CASSTRDNEQFF. The CDR3 DNA sequence: TGTGCCAGCAGCACCCGGGACAATGAGCAGTTCTTC. Variable domain in full (rest from reference TRBV11-3 and TRBJ2-1): EAGVVQSPRYKIIEKKQPVAFWCNPISGHNTLYWYLQNLGQGPELLIRYENEEAVDDSQLPKDRFSAERLKGVDSTLKIQPAELGDSAVYLCASSTRDNEQFFGPGTRLTVL.

The chain recombines TRBV7-2 with TRBJ2-1, with D perhaps TRBD2 (6 bases). Germline CDR1 is SGHTA and CDR2 is FQGNSA. The ends were cut back, 1 base at V and 3 bases at J, with 10 bases in the middle. CDR3 length: 15 residues. The CDR3: CASSLGAGFYNEQFF. DNA of the CDR3: TGTGCCAGCAGCTTAGGTGCGGGATTCTACAATGAGCAGTTCTTC.

The chain employs TRBV14 and TRBJ2-1; 12 nucleotides line up with TRBD1. The V gene's germline CDR1 is SGHDN and CDR2 FVKESK. This CDR3 has 17 residues. Losses at the gene ends were 0 bases for V and 7 bases for J; bases not matched to a gene: 7. The CDR3 reads CASSQEVGTGGRNEQFF. CDR3 nucleotide sequence: TGTGCCAGCAGCCAAGAGGTGGGGACAGGGGGCCGGAATGAGCAGTTCTTC.

The chain is built from TRBV28 and TRBJ2-2; TRBD2 agrees at 7 bases. The germline V gene has CDR1 MDHEN and CDR2 SYDVKM. Germline trimming cut 6 bases from V and 0 bases from J; bases unmatched to any gene: 7. This CDR3 is built from 16 residues. The CDR3 loop is CASSPGLRPNTGELFF. CDR3 coding DNA: TGTGCCAGCAGCCCGGGACTACGACCGAACACCGGGGAGCTGTTTTTT.

The chain recombines TRBV20-1 with TRBJ1-2; D is unresolved. Trimming pared 6 bases from V and 4 bases from J, leaving 18 bases between. Germline V gene lookup returns CDR1 DFQATT and CDR2 SNEGSKA (reference sequence). The CDR3 extends over 14 amino acids. This chain's CDR3 is CSASFGGRAYGYTF. CDR3 nucleotide sequence: TGCAGTGCCAGTTTTGGAGGGCGAGCCTATGGCTACACCTTC.

The chain couples TRBV4-2 to TRBJ2-1, with 14 bases identical to TRBD2. Losses at the gene ends were 4 bases for V and 4 bases for J; bases not matched to a gene: 9. The CDR3 totals 18 residues. Germline-derived CDR1 and CDR2 are LGHNA and YNFKEQ. In nucleotides, the CDR3 is TGTGCCAGCAGCCGGGGGACTAGCGGGGGAAAACTGTACAATGAGCAGTTCTTC. It is translated as CASSRGTSGGKLYNEQFF.

As DNA, the CDR3 is TGTGCCATCAGTACTCGACAGGCAGGAAGCTATGGCTACACCTTC. It translates to CAISTRQAGSYGYTF. This sequence joins TRBV10-3 and TRBJ1-2; weak D call: TRBD1 (6 bases). Per germline, CDR1 ENHRY and CDR2 SYGVKD. Trimming removed 5 bases from V and 4 bases from J, with 17 bases in between. This CDR3 spans 15 amino acids.

This rearrangement joins TRBV2 to TRBJ2-1, with TRBD2 identical over 11 bases. The CDR3 consists of 14 residues. The junction had 7 bases not matched to a gene; V was cut back by 8 bases and J by 7 bases. CDR1 and CDR2 from the germline V gene are SNHLY and FYNNEI. DNA of the CDR3: TGTGCCAGCCGGAGACTAGCGGGGTTTAATGAGCAGTTCTTC. Protein product: CASRRLAGFNEQFF.

This chain connects TRBV7-9 to TRBJ1-6; D is undetermined. Germline CDR1 SEHNR, CDR2 FQNEAQ (reference sequence). The CDR3 length is 13 residues. Trimming took 4 bases from V and 4 from J, leaving 5 bases between them. CDR3 coding DNA: TGTGCCAGCAGCTGGAGGTATAATTCACCCCTCCACTTT. This codes for CASSWRYNSPLHF.

The V and J genes are TRBV28 and TRBJ2-6; maybe TRBD2 (6 bases). Trimming cost V 5 bases and J 0 bases, with 11 bases left between them. The CDR3 spans 16 residues. The V gene's germline CDR1 is MDHEN and CDR2 SYDVKM. The CDR3 DNA sequence: TGTGCCAGCAGTATAGGAGGGGCCTCTGGGGCCAACGTCCTGACTTTC. Translation gives CASSIGGASGANVLTF.

The chain combines TRBV18 with TRBJ1-1; D unresolved. Per germline, CDR1 KGHSH and CDR2 LQKENI. Trimming took 1 base from V and 6 from J, leaving 6 bases between them. The CDR3 totals 12 residues. The CDR3 bases are TGTGCCAGCTCACCACAGAGAGCTGAAGCTTTCTTT. It is translated as CASSPQRAEAFF.

The chain combines TRBV5-5 with TRBJ1-1, with D tentatively TRBD1 (5 bases). V lost 5 bases, J lost 2 bases, and 13 bases lay in between. Looked up from germline, CDR1 is SGHKS and CDR2 is YYEKEE (reference sequence). This CDR3 region has 14 residues. The CDR3 protein is CASSFRQPNTEAFF. The CDR3 coding sequence is TGTGCCAGCAGTTTTAGACAGCCCAACACTGAAGCTTTCTTT.

The rearrangement joins TRBV18 to TRBJ1-5; D not certain. Germline CDR1 KGHSH, CDR2 LQKENI. Trimming stripped 2 bases from V and 0 bases from J, with 5 bases between. This CDR3 is 14 amino acids long. CDR3 region: CASSPYSSNQPQHF. In DNA, the CDR3 is TGTGCCAGCTCACCATATTCTAGCAATCAGCCCCAGCATTTT. The entire variable domain, with the rest obtained from reference TRBV18 and TRBJ1-5, is as follows: NAGVMQNPRHLVRRRGQEARLRCSPMKGHSHVYWYRQLPEEGLKFMVYLQKENIIDESGMPKERFSAEFPKEGPSILRIQQVVRGDSAAYFCASSPYSSNQPQHFGDGTRLSIL.

The chain couples TRBV12-2 to TRBJ1-5; no check of the table's D call, TRBD1, against the DNA was made. TRBV12-2 is a recognized pseudogene. The CDR3 extends over 16 amino acids. CDR3 residues: CASRLSCLTVNQPQHF. The CDR3 region has the DNA TGTGCAAGTCGCTTGAGTTGTTTGACAGTCAATCAGCCCCAGCATTTT.

CDR3 sequence reads: CSANRGAEAFF. CDR3 bases: TGCAGTGCTAACAGGGGCGCTGAAGCTTTCTTT. The J gene is TRBJ1-1, the V gene TRBV20-1, with 7 nucleotides matching TRBD1. The CDR3 has 11 amino acids. J lost 6 bases, V lost 4 bases, and 2 bases had no gene match. CDR1 and CDR2 from the germline V gene are DFQATT and SNEGSKA (reference sequence).

The chain uses TRBV27 and TRBJ1-1; D not certain. This CDR3 is 14 amino acids long. The germline V and J ends were trimmed by 0 bases and 0 bases, with 5 bases remaining between them. The germline CDR1 and CDR2 sequences are MNHEY and SMNVEV (reference sequence). The CDR3 protein is CASSLSGVNTEAFF. The CDR3 bases are TGTGCCAGCAGTTTATCCGGGGTGAACACTGAAGCTTTCTTT.

This clone is a singleton in its sample. The rearrangement links TRBV9 to TRBJ1-1; possibly TRBD1 for D (5 bases). V was clipped by 5 bases and J by 1 base, with 12 bases between them. Germline loops: CDR1 SGDLS, CDR2 YYNGEE. The CDR3 is 14 residues long. The CDR3 DNA reads as TGTGCCAGCAGTAAGGCGGGGGAGAACACTGAAGCTTTCTTT. This codes for CASSKAGENTEAFF.

The CDR3 sequence: CASSLKGGISYEQYF. As DNA, the CDR3 is TGCGCCAGCAGCTTGAAGGGAGGAATCTCCTACGAGCAGTACTTC. The chain recombines TRBV5-1 with TRBJ2-7; D perhaps matches TRBD2 (6 bases). The V gene's germline CDR1 is SGHRS and CDR2 YFSETQ. The CDR3 runs to 15 residues. The V and J ends lost 1 base and 0 bases respectively, with 11 bases between them.

This chain joins TRBV10-2 and TRBJ1-1; D is unclear. This CDR3 region has 14 residues. From germline, CDR1 is WSHSY and CDR2 SAAADI. Between the trimmed V and J ends, which lost 3 bases and 0 bases, there was a span of 8 bases. The DNA for the CDR3 is TGCGCCAGCAGTGATAACAGCATGAACACTGAAGCTTTCTTT. This translates into CASSDNSMNTEAFF.